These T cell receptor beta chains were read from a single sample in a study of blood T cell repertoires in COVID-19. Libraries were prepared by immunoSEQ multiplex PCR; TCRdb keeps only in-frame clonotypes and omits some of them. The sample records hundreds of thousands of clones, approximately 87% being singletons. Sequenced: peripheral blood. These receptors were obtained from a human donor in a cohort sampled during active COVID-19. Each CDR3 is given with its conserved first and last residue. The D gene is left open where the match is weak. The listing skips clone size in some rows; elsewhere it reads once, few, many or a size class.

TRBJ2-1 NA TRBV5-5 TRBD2 CASSLLAGSYNEQFF TGTGCCAGCAGCTTGTTAGCGGGCTCCTACAATGAGCAGTTCTTC
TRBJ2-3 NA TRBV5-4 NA CASRSGSDTQYF TGTGCCAGCAGATCAGGGTCAGATACGCAGTATTTT
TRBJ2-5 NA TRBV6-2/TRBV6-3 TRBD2 CASRPSGGPQETQYF TGTGCCAGCAGACCTAGCGGGGGCCCACAAGAGACCCAGTACTTC
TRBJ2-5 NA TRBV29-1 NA CSVVGGVGETQYF TGCAGCGTTGTAGGCGGGGTCGGGGAGACCCAGTACTTC
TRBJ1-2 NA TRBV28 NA CASRTGGRRGYTF TGTGCCAGCAGGACTGGGGGCCGCCGGGGCTACACCTTC
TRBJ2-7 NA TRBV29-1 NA CSVVLWGSSDEQYF TGCAGCGTTGTACTGTGGGGCTCCAGCGACGAGCAGTACTTC
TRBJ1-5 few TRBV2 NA CASAGPGPDNQPQHF TGTGCCTCAGCAGGGCCAGGGCCAGACAATCAGCCCCAGCATTTT
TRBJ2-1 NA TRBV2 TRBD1 CASSERDRMFF TGTGCCAGCAGTGAACGGGACAGGATGTTCTTC
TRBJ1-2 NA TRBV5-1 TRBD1 CASSSNKPGQTYGYTF TGCGCCAGCAGCTCGAATAAACCGGGACAGACTTATGGCTACACCTTC
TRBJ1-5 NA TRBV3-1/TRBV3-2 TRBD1 CASSRGTVSNQPQHF TGTGCCAGCAGCCGGGGGACAGTCAGCAATCAGCCCCAGCATTTT
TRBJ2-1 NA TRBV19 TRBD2 CASRSGRANEQFF TGTGCCAGTAGAAGCGGGAGGGCAAATGAGCAGTTCTTC
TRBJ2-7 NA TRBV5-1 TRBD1 CASSRDRSSYEQYF TGCGCCAGCAGCCGGGACAGGTCTTCCTACGAGCAGTACTTC
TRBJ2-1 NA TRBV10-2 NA CASYGQTYNEQFF TGCGCCAGCTATGGACAGACCTACAATGAGCAGTTCTTC
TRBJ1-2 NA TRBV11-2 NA CASSQGGVNGYTF TGTGCCAGCAGCCAAGGGGGGGTTAATGGCTACACCTTC
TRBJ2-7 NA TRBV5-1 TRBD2 CASSLVLAGVPEQYF TGCGCCAGCAGCTTGGTACTAGCGGGGGTCCCCGAGCAGTACTTC
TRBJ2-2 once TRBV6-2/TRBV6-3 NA CASSYPPGPTGELFF TGTGCCAGCAGTTACCCCCCGGGTCCCACCGGGGAGCTGTTTTTT
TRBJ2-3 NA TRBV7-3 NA CASSLRFPAGTDTQYF TGTGCCAGCAGCTTACGGTTCCCCGCGGGTACAGATACGCAGTATTTT
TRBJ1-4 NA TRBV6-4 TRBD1 CAGPGQEDLGEKLFF TGTGCCGGTCCGGGACAGGAGGATTTGGGTGAAAAACTGTTTTTT
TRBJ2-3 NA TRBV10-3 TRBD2 CAISSSPGLAGGRTDTQYF TGTGCCATCAGCTCAAGCCCGGGACTAGCGGGGGGACGCACAGATACGCAGTATTTT
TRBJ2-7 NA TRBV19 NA CASRLGGSGEQYF TGTGCCAGTAGGTTAGGGGGTTCGGGCGAGCAGTACTTC
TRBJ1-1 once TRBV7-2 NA CASSLTREGHTEAFF TGTGCCAGCAGCTTAACTCGTGAGGGCCACACTGAAGCTTTCTTT
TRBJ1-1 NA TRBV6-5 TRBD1 CASSYSRTGFGEAFF TGTGCCAGCAGTTATTCAAGGACAGGGTTTGGTGAAGCTTTCTTT
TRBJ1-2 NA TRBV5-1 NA CASSLVTGYGYTF TGCGCCAGCAGCTTGGTGACAGGCTATGGCTACACCTTC
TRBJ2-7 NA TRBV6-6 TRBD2 CASSRGLAGRYSFHEQYF TGTGCCAGCAGCCGAGGACTAGCGGGGCGTTACAGTTTCCACGAGCAGTACTTC
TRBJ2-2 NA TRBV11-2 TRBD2 CASSLTGGVTGELFF TGTGCCAGCAGCTTAACGGGGGGGGTCACCGGGGAGCTGTTTTTT
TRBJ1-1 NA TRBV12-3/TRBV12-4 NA CASSPLEAFF TGTGCCAGCAGTCCCCTTGAAGCTTTCTTT
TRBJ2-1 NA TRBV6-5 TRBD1 CASRPRQGGYNEQFF TGTGCCAGCAGGCCCAGACAGGGGGGCTACAATGAGCAGTTCTTC
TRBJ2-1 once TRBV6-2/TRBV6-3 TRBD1 CASSYGQGLDEQFF TGTGCCAGCAGTTACGGACAGGGCTTGGATGAGCAGTTCTTC
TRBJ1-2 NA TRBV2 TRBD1 CASRQGDGYTF TGTGCCAGCAGACAGGGGGATGGCTACACCTTC
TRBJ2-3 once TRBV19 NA CASSIVYGAGTGITDTQYF TGTGCCAGTAGTATAGTGTACGGGGCTGGGACTGGTATCACAGATACGCAGTATTTT
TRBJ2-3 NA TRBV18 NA CASSPQGGGLTDTQYF TGTGCCAGCTCCCCTCAGGGAGGGGGATTAACAGATACGCAGTATTTT
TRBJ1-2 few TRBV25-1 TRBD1 CASNDRVAGYTF TGTGCCAGCAACGACAGGGTCGCCGGCTACACCTTC
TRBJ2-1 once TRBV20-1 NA CSASFGGSSYNEQFF TGCAGTGCTAGTTTTGGCGGTAGCTCCTACAATGAGCAGTTCTTC
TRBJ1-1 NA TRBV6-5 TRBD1 CASMSWDSLNTEAFF TGTGCCAGTATGAGCTGGGACAGCTTGAACACTGAAGCTTTCTTT
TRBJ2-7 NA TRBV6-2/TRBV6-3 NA CASSPVASNGEQYF TGTGCCAGCAGTCCAGTAGCGTCCAACGGCGAGCAGTACTTC
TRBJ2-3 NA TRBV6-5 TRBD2 CASSFGTRHTDTQYF TGTGCCAGCAGTTTCGGGACTAGACACACAGATACGCAGTATTTT
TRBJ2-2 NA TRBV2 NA CASSEVQGTGELFF TGTGCCAGCAGTGAAGTACAGGGCACCGGGGAGCTGTTTTTT
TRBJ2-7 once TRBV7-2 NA CASSPAAQIYEQYF TGTGCCAGCAGCCCCGCGGCGCAAATCTACGAGCAGTACTTC
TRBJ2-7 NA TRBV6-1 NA CASSEPQLPPHEQYF TGTGCCAGCAGTGAACCTCAACTCCCCCCCCACGAGCAGTACTTC
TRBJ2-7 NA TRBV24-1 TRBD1 CATSDGQGAYEQYF TGTGCCACCAGTGACGGACAGGGGGCCTACGAGCAGTACTTC
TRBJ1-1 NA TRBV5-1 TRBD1 CASSPSGGQSYTEAFF TGCGCCAGCAGCCCCTCCGGGGGACAGAGTTACACTGAAGCTTTCTTT
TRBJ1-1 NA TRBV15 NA CATSRVETSEAFF TGTGCCACCAGCAGAGTTGAGACATCTGAAGCTTTCTTT
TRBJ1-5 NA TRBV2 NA CASSETAGAVQPQHF TGTGCCAGCAGTGAGACGGCAGGGGCCGTTCAGCCCCAGCATTTT
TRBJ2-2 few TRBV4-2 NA CASSQDLQSSRELFF TGTGCCAGCAGCCAAGATCTCCAGTCATCCCGGGAGCTGTTTTTT
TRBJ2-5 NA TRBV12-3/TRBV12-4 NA CASSLPGAETQYF TGTGCCAGCAGTTTACCAGGGGCCGAGACCCAGTACTTC
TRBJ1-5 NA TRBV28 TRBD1 CASSRLQGGSNQPQHF TGTGCCAGCAGTCGTTTACAGGGGGGTAGCAATCAGCCCCAGCATTTT
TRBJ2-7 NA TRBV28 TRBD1 CASSLSLEQGDEQYF TGTGCCAGCAGTCTATCCCTCGAGCAGGGGGACGAGCAGTACTTC
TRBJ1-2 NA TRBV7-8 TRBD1 CASSLGGARGRYGYTF TGTGCCAGCAGCTTAGGGGGGGCCAGGGGGCGTTATGGCTACACCTTC
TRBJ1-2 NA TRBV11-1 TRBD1 CASSPGTGYGYTF TGTGCCAGCAGCCCTGGGACAGGCTATGGCTACACCTTC
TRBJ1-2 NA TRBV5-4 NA CASSLSGEYGYTF TGTGCCAGCAGCTTGTCAGGGGAGTATGGCTACACCTTC
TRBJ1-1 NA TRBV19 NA CASSIRQNHEAFF TGTGCCAGTAGTATAAGACAGAACCATGAAGCTTTCTTT
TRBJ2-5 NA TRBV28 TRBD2 CASSSRGGWYQETQYF TGTGCCAGCAGTTCCCGCGGGGGGTGGTACCAAGAGACCCAGTACTTC
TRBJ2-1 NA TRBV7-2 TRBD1 CASSTETGANNEQFF TGTGCCAGCAGCACCGAGACAGGGGCTAACAATGAGCAGTTCTTC
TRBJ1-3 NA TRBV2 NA CASRARLSSGNTIYF TGTGCCAGCAGAGCCCGACTCAGCTCTGGAAACACCATATATTTT